The next 11 T cell receptor beta chains were all read from a single sample in a study of T cells expressing NK-cell markers. TCRdb reprocessed the 5' RACE reads and reports one entry per CDR3 protein, with no DNA. This table lists 150,000 to 160,000 distinct CDR3 sequences. Sequencing was done on a sample of blood T cells: a sorted CD56 or NKG2C T cell subset, CD4+ or CD8+ T cells, or bulk PBMC T cells (not recorded which). The source is a woman in her 50s in good health.

This chain uses TRBV13 with TRBJ2-7; the TCRdb D gene call, TRBD2, has no DNA to confirm it. CDR1 and CDR2 (germline): PRHDT, FYEKMQ (reference sequence). The CDR3 runs 18 residues. The CDR3 spells CASSSLGTSGRNGYEQYF.

The V and J genes are TRBV5-1 and TRBJ1-1; TCRdb's D call, TRBD1, is unchecked because there is no DNA. The germline V gene has CDR1 SGHRS and CDR2 YFSETQ. The CDR3 sequence is 16 residues long. This CDR3 reads CASTGAADQINTEAFF.

The chain carries TRBV12-3 or TRBV12-4 and TRBJ1-2. The CDR3 runs 13 residues. The CDR3 sequence is CASSLVGSYGYTF.

This chain uses TRBV7-9 with TRBJ2-5; lacking DNA, the TRBD2 call made by TCRdb goes unchecked. Germline V gives CDR1 SEHNR, CDR2 FQNEAQ (reference sequence). The CDR3 runs 16 residues. Here the CDR3 reads CASSSRGLASQETQYF.

J is TRBJ2-2 and V is TRBV7-8; TCRdb gives TRBD1 as the D gene, but with no DNA this cannot be confirmed. The CDR3 has 16 amino acids. CDR1 is SGHVS and CDR2 is FQNEAQ in the germline V gene. CDR3: CASSLPGQRNTGELFF. Based on the CDR3 plus reference TRBV7-8 and TRBJ2-2, the full variable domain is GAGVSQSPRYKVAKRGQDVALRCDPISGHVSLFWYQQALGQGPEFLTYFQNEAQLDKSGLPSDRFFAERPEGSVSTLKIQRTQQEDSAVYLCASSLPGQRNTGELFFGEGSRLTVL.

The chain recombines TRBV12-3 or TRBV12-4 with TRBJ2-3; TCRdb picks TRBD2, but there is no DNA to check that call. The CDR3 sequence is 15 residues long. The CDR3 here is CASSSLGGRTDTQYF.

This sequence joins TRBV12-3 or TRBV12-4 and TRBJ2-1; without DNA, the TCRdb call of TRBD2 cannot be checked. The CDR3 runs 15 residues. Here the CDR3 reads CASRPGLAIGHEQFF.

The chain couples TRBV7-9 to TRBJ2-2. The germline V gene encodes CDR1 SEHNR and CDR2 FQNEAQ (reference sequence). The CDR3 contains 14 residues. CDR3 residues: CASSLLRQAGELFF.

V usage is TRBV11-2 and J usage is TRBJ2-3; TCRdb names TRBD1, which stays unverified in the absence of DNA. The CDR3 totals 14 residues. In germline, CDR1 is SGHAT, CDR2 FQNNGV. The CDR3 spells CASSFAPSADTQYF.

The chain carries TRBV12-3 or TRBV12-4 and TRBJ1-1; TCRdb's D call of TRBD1 is untestable without DNA. The CDR3 is 13 amino acids. Here the CDR3 reads CASSVTGQREAFF.

The V call is TRBV19, the J call TRBJ2-1; TCRdb's assignment of TRBD1 cannot be checked, as there is no DNA. The CDR3 has 15 residues. Germline V gene sequence: CDR1 LNHDA, CDR2 SQIVND (reference sequence). The CDR3 spells CASSIVAGTHNEQFF.